This is a list of T cell receptor beta chains from one sample in a study of vaccination and CD4 T cells after COVID-19. Via MiXCR, TCRdb re-called the PCR reads, giving one row per CDR3 protein. The table has approximately 4,000 distinct CDR3 sequences, around 45% seen once; the top ten hold approximately 43%. Their antigens remain unidentified. The specimen sequenced was CD4+ T cells from blood, cultured in vitro. The origin of the receptors is a human donor who had recovered from COVID-19. The CDR3 runs from the conserved cysteine through the conserved F or W. D genes are given only for firm matches. Size values are once, few and many counts, or a class for expanded clones, and some rows have none.

cdr3_nt cdr3_aa j_call d_call v_call clone_size
TGTGCCAGCAGTTACCGGGACAGGGCCCGCAGGTTGTACTTC CASSYRDRARRLYF TRBJ2-7 TRBD1 TRBV27 NA
TGTGCCAGCCGCCCCCACGGGGATTTGAACACTGAAGCTTTCTTT CASRPHGDLNTEAFF TRBJ1-1 NA TRBV27 once
TGTGCCAGCAGAGGGGGGATAAGAAACACTGAAGCTTTCTTT CASRGGIRNTEAFF TRBJ1-1 NA TRBV2 NA
TGTGCCAGCAGCGCAGTCATTTTAAACGAAGGGGTCACTGAAGCTTTCTTT CASSAVILNEGVTEAFF TRBJ1-1 NA TRBV7-2 NA
TGCAGTGCCACTCCGCTGATCTCCTACAATGAGCAGTTCTTC CSATPLISYNEQFF TRBJ2-1 NA TRBV20-1 NA
TGTGCCAGCAGTTATGTCGCACATAAAGAGACCCAGTACTTC CASSYVAHKETQYF TRBJ2-5 NA TRBV6-5 once
TGTGCCAGTAGTGACAACAGGGGAGAGACCCAGTACTTC CASSDNRGETQYF TRBJ2-5 TRBD1 TRBV19 NA
TGTGCCAGCAGTCGACTAGGGGGTTCACCCCTCCACTTT CASSRLGGSPLHF TRBJ1-6 NA TRBV11-1 few
TGCAGTGCTAGACAGGGTTACGTCTACGAGCAGTACTTC CSARQGYVYEQYF TRBJ2-7 NA TRBV20-1 NA
TGTGCCAGCAGCGGGGCGGGCGGGAGGACCCACAATGAGCAGTTCTTC CASSGAGGRTHNEQFF TRBJ2-1 TRBD2 TRBV6-1 NA
TGTGCCAGCAGCCCAAGGACAGGATCCAACACTGAAGCTTTCTTT CASSPRTGSNTEAFF TRBJ1-1 TRBD1 TRBV5-8 few
TGTGCCAGCAGCTCGTACACCGGTGACACCATATATTTT CASSSYTGDTIYF TRBJ1-3 NA TRBV5-4 NA
TGTGCTAGCAGCTTACTAATTGGTGCGGAAGAGACCCAGTACTTC CASSLLIGAEETQYF TRBJ2-5 NA TRBV7-7 NA
TGTGCCTGGAGTGCCGCTAGGAATGGGGGCTATGGCTACACCTTC CAWSAARNGGYGYTF TRBJ1-2 NA TRBV30 few
TGCGCCAGCAGTGGGGGAAACATTCAGTACTTC CASSGGNIQYF TRBJ2-4 NA TRBV10-2 NA
TGTGCCAGCAGCGTAGCTGGTGGATTTGGACCCTTATTGGATGAGCAGTTCTTC CASSVAGGFGPLLDEQFF TRBJ2-1 NA TRBV9 NA
TGTGCCAGCAGTGATTTCGGTGACAGGGGCTACACCTTC CASSDFGDRGYTF TRBJ1-2 NA TRBV6-1 NA
TGTGCCAGCAGGTTACCAGGGAAGCCCGCCGGGGAGCTGTTTTTT CASRLPGKPAGELFF TRBJ2-2 NA TRBV6-1 few
TGTGCCAGCAGCTTATCGGGCCGCACAGATACGCAGTATTTT CASSLSGRTDTQYF TRBJ2-3 NA TRBV7-6 NA
TGTGCCAGCAGTGTCTGGCCTACACAGCCCCAGCATTTT CASSVWPTQPQHF TRBJ1-5 NA TRBV6-1 NA
TGTGCCACCGGAGATGCGGCTGGCTACACCTTC CATGDAAGYTF TRBJ1-2 NA TRBV24-1 few
TGTGCCAGCGACGCCGGGGAGAGCTCCTACAATGAGCAGTTCTTC CASDAGESSYNEQFF TRBJ2-1 NA TRBV7-2 medium-sized
TGTGCCAGTACTACCGACAGGGCCGGAGGGTATTCACCCCTCCACTTT CASTTDRAGGYSPLHF TRBJ1-6 TRBD1 TRBV19 NA
TGTGCCAGCAGTTTAGTGGGGAGTACCTACGAGCAGTACTTC CASSLVGSTYEQYF TRBJ2-7 NA TRBV12-3/TRBV12-4 few
TGTGCCAGCCACCTCGGGGGGGAACTGGGTTTGACCCAGTACTTC CASHLGGELGLTQYF TRBJ2-5 TRBD2 TRBV6-2/TRBV6-3 NA
TGTGCCAGCAGTTACTCGAGGTTCTACCCAGAAGAGACCCAGTACTTC CASSYSRFYPEETQYF TRBJ2-5 NA TRBV6-5 few
TGTGCCAGCAGTTACTGGCGGGGGAGTAACACCGGGGAGCTGTTTTTT CASSYWRGSNTGELFF TRBJ2-2 TRBD2 TRBV6-2/TRBV6-3 NA
TGTGCCAGCAGCTTAGCCACGGGACAGCTATTCAATCAGCCCCAGCATTTT CASSLATGQLFNQPQHF TRBJ1-5 TRBD1 TRBV7-9 NA
TGTGCCAGCAGCTTAGCGGGGACAGGGTTCGGCTACACCTTC CASSLAGTGFGYTF TRBJ1-2 TRBD1 TRBV7-2 NA
TGTGCCAGCAGCTTAGAAGGCTATGGCTACACCTTC CASSLEGYGYTF TRBJ1-2 NA TRBV11-3 few
TGCAGTGCTAGCCGGACCAACTACGAGCAGTACTTC CSASRTNYEQYF TRBJ2-7 NA TRBV20-1 medium-sized